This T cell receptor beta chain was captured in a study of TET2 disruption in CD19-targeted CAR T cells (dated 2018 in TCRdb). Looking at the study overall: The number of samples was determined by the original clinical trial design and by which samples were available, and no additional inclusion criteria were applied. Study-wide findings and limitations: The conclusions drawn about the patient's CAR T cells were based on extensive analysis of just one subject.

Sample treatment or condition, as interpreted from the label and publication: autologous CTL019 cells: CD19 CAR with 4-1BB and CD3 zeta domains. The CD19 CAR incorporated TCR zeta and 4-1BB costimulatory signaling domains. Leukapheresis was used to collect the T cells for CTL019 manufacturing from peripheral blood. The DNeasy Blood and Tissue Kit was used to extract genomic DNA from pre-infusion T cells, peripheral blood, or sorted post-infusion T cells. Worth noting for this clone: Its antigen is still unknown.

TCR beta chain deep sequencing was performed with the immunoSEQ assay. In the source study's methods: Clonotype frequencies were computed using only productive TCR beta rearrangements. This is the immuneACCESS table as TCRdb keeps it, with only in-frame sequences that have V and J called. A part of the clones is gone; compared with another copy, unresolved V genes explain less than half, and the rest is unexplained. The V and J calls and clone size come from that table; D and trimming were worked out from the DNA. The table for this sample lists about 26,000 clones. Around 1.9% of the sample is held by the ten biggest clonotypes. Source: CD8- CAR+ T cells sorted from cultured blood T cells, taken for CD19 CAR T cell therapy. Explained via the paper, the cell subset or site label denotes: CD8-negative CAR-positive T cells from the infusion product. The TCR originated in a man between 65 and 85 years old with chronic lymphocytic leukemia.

CDR3 bases read: TGTGCCAGCAGTGCTGACAACTACGAG. This yields the protein CASSADNYE. The entire CDR3 reads CASSADNYEQYF. The V gene is TRBV5-4 and the J gene is TRBJ2-7, with no confident D gene call. The sequence runs out 3 residues before the end of the CDR3; the remainder is reconstructed from the germline J gene. V drops 5 bases and J drops 3 bases, leaving 9 bases in between. Including the terminal cysteine and phenylalanine, the CDR3 comprises 12 residues. Sequencing covers 27 bases of the CDR3, shown here with the frame starting at base 1. Sequences SGHNT (CDR1) and YYREEE (CDR2) are obtained from the germline V gene (reference sequence).